This TCR beta chain stems from a study of chemoradiotherapy in HPV16-positive cancers. Notes on the study in general: In HPV16-positive patients, HPV-responsive T-cell expansion tracked better recurrence-free survival. Candidate HPV-specific clones and E7-related TCR motifs grew in tumor during treatment.

This CDR3 has 15 residues. V gave up 7 bases and J gave up 0 bases, with 14 bases separating them. CDR1 is LNHDA and CDR2 is SQIVND in the germline V gene (reference sequence). With regard to this clone: Its specificity is unknown.

Repeated repertoire sampling spanned the course of chemoradiotherapy. Generated by immunoSEQ multiplex PCR, the TCRdb table keeps only in-frame clones and is missing some. This table has around 33,000 clones, about 88% appearing once. The sequence was collected from a human donor with HPV-associated anogenital cancer. This chain uses TRBV19 with TRBJ2-3, with unresolved D. Sample: blood, taken from a patient who underwent chemoradiotherapy. CDR3 bases: TGTGCCAGTATGAGTTTTATGGACAGCACAGATACGCAGTATTTT. Protein product: CASMSFMDSTDTQYF.